This passage covers 11 T cell receptor beta chains from one sample sequenced in a study of quantifying T cell responses using KT2 cells. Study-wide context: cDNA was made from DNase-treated RNA using alpha and beta constant primers.

A single-stranded UMI oligo with SP2 sequence was ligated to cDNA 3' ends. The first PCR ran three to four cycles with an equimolar RC1.1 and RC1.2 beta primer mix. TCRdb reanalysed the UMI-ligation and nested PCR reads using MiXCR and keeps one entry per CDR3 protein. The sample lists 25,000 to 40,000 distinct CDR3 sequences; approximately 10% were seen once. Material for sequencing was PBMCs spiked with cells of the T cell clone KT2. Source of these receptors: a human donor.

This clonotype has just a few counts. The V call is TRBV12-3 or TRBV12-4, the J call TRBJ1-1; 10 bases map to TRBD1. The CDR3 is 14 amino acids. V trimming: 5 bases; J trimming: 5 bases; junction bases outside the gene matches: 5. The CDR3 sequence: CASSRTGGSTEAFF. Here the CDR3 DNA reads TGTGCCAGCAGTCGGACAGGGGGAAGTACTGAAGCTTTCTTT.

In its sample, this clonotype was seen many times. This chain links TRBV27 with TRBJ2-1, with D perhaps TRBD2 (5 bases). Germline assignment: CDR1 MNHEY and CDR2 SMNVEV (reference sequence). There are 12 residues in the CDR3. Trimming left V 4 bases short and J 9 bases short, with 10 bases between. CDR3 DNA sequence: TGTGCCAGCAGTTCCACGGCGGGTGAGCAGTTCTTC. The encoded protein is CASSSTAGEQFF.

A few counts support this clonotype. V gene TRBV6-6 combines with J gene TRBJ2-2, with D possibly being TRBD1 or TRBD2 (5 bases each). The CDR3 loop spans 14 amino acids. V lost 5 bases and J 6 bases, leaving 13 bases between the germline ends. Looked up from germline, CDR1 is MNHNY and CDR2 is SVGAGI (reference sequence). CDR3 residues: CASSLLGESGELFF. CDR3 in DNA: TGTGCCAGCAGTCTCTTGGGGGAGTCCGGGGAGCTGTTTTTT.

V gene TRBV14 combines with J gene TRBJ2-2, with D perhaps TRBD2 (5 bases). Per germline, CDR1 SGHDN and CDR2 FVKESK. Deletions cut 4 bases from V and 4 bases from J, with 13 bases between. There are 15 residues in the CDR3. The CDR3, as DNA: TGTGCCAGCAGCCCTCTCGGGGTGGTCACCGGGGAGCTGTTTTTT. Encoded protein: CASSPLGVVTGELFF.

The rearrangement joins TRBV2 to TRBJ1-1; D is possibly TRBD1 (6 bases). Germline values: CDR1 SNHLY, CDR2 FYNNEI. This CDR3 region has 14 residues. V was shortened by 7 bases and J by 0 bases, with 12 bases between the two germline ends. CDR3 protein: CASIARDMNTEAFF. CDR3 nucleotide sequence: TGTGCCAGCATCGCCAGGGACATGAACACTGAAGCTTTCTTT.

This clonotype was observed a handful of times. The chain has TRBV7-8 and TRBJ1-2; the D gene is possibly TRBD1 (5 bases). V was trimmed by 5 bases and J by 5 bases, leaving 18 bases between them. Germline values: CDR1 SGHVS, CDR2 FQNEAQ. The CDR3 totals 15 residues. This CDR3 is CASSLQAGREYGYTF. DNA for the CDR3: TGTGCCAGCAGCCTCCAAGCAGGGCGGGAGTATGGCTACACCTTC.

This clonotype was detected a few times. This CDR3 reads CASQGLLKNTEAFF. The DNA for the CDR3 is TGCGCCAGTCAGGGATTACTTAAGAACACTGAAGCTTTCTTT. The rearrangement uses TRBV4-1 and TRBJ1-1; D is perhaps TRBD1 (5 bases). Germline CDR1 and CDR2: MGHRA and YSYEKL. This CDR3 has 14 amino acids. V lost 9 bases and J 1 base, leaving 15 bases between the germline ends.

This clonotype was counted only a few times. The chain has TRBV20-1 and TRBJ2-3, with TRBD2 matching over 9 bases. This CDR3 is built from 16 residues. CDR1 DFQATT and CDR2 SNEGSKA come from the germline V gene (reference sequence). Trimming cost V 0 bases and J 0 bases; bases outside gene matches: 4. CDR3 sequence (DNA): TGCAGTGCTAGAGATGGACTAGCGACTAGCACAGATACGCAGTATTTT. Translating gives CSARDGLATSTDTQYF.

The chain recombines TRBV7-8 with TRBJ2-4; unclear D gene. The CDR3 runs to 16 residues. Germline CDR1 reads SGHVS; CDR2 reads FQNEAQ. Between the trimmed V and J ends, which lost 0 bases and 9 bases, there was a span of 18 bases. CDR3 DNA: TGTGCCAGCAGCTTAGCGTCTTTGGGCCCCCTTAGCATTCAGTACTTC. It translates to CASSLASLGPLSIQYF.

By share, this clonotype counts as medium-sized. The chain combines TRBV20-1 with TRBJ2-5; a possible D gene is TRBD2 (7 bases). This CDR3 region has 15 residues. Trimming shortened V by 0 bases and J by 4 bases, and 15 bases separated the two germline ends. Germline V lookup: CDR1 DFQATT, CDR2 SNEGSKA (reference sequence). CDR3 amino acids: CSARDVGGALETQYF. For the CDR3, the DNA is TGCAGTGCTAGAGATGTTGGGGGGGCACTAGAGACCCAGTACTTC.

The sample holds a few counts of this clonotype. This sequence joins TRBV6-2 or TRBV6-3 and TRBJ1-1; 8 bases agree with TRBD1. The germline gives CDR1 MNHEY, CDR2 SVGEGT. This CDR3 spans 14 amino acids. The trim removed 3 bases at V and 5 bases at J, leaving 5 bases unmatched. The CDR3 DNA reads as TGTGCCAGCAGTTATCAGGGGGCGCCGACTGAAGCTTTCTTT. As protein: CASSYQGAPTEAFF.